This TCR beta chain was retrieved from a study of T cell changes during pregnancy in multiple sclerosis. Using immunoSEQ multiplex PCR, the repertoire was profiled, and TCRdb retains in-frame clones only, with some absent. The sample consists of fewer than 80,000 clones, about 89% of them appearing once. Trimming stripped 0 bases from V and 1 base from J, with 14 bases between. Germline lookup yields CDR1 ENHRY and CDR2 SYGVKD. The CDR3 runs to 17 residues. This chain links TRBV10-3 with TRBJ2-3, with a weak D call TRBD1 (6 bases). The sample in question was peripheral blood, obtained in the first trimester of pregnancy. The clonotype was recovered from a female donor in good health, enrolled as a control in a pregnancy study. The chain's CDR3 is CAISESRSAGGTDTQYF. CDR3 bases: TGTGCCATCAGTGAGTCGAGGTCGGCAGGGGGCACAGATACGCAGTATTTT.